The 27 T cell receptor beta chains reported below all come from one sample, sequenced in a study of beta chain features in type 1 diabetes. Study-level findings and limits: TCRB CDR3s were moderately but significantly shorter in Type 1 diabetes patients in all four CD4+ subsets.

Expressed TCRB transcripts were sequenced because the entire RNA isolate underwent reverse transcription. Sequencing used immunoSEQ multiplex PCR; TCRdb keeps in-frame clones, though not all of them. Found here are some 160,000 clones, 8% to 9.5% of them singletons; the top ten hold 0.45% to 0.55%. The antigens for these receptors are not known. Sequenced input: central memory CD4+ T cells from blood. These receptors were obtained from a woman aged 18-29 years with type 1 diabetes.

The rearrangement joins TRBV11-3 to TRBJ2-3, with TRBD2 matching over 8 bases. V shed 5 bases and J 1 base; nucleotides not matched to a gene: 2. The CDR3 consists of 14 residues. Per the germline V gene, CDR1 is SGHNT and CDR2 is YENEEA. The CDR3 nucleotides are TGTGCCAGCAGCCAGACTAGCGGCACAGATACGCAGTATTTT. Its protein product is CASSQTSGTDTQYF.

The chain joins TRBV10-3 to TRBJ1-5; no clear D gene. CDR1 and CDR2 from the germline V gene are ENHRY and SYGVKD. The length of the CDR3 is 15 residues. Trimming took 0 bases from V and 4 from J, leaving 10 bases between them. This chain's CDR3 is CAISESSAQNQPQHF. The CDR3 coding sequence is TGTGCCATCAGTGAGTCGTCAGCGCAGAATCAGCCCCAGCATTTT.

DNA of the CDR3: TGCAGCGTTGCCCATTCCGAGCAGTTCTTC. Its translation: CSVAHSEQFF. This chain uses TRBV29-1 with TRBJ2-1; D unclear. CDR1 is SQVTM and CDR2 is ANQGSEA in the germline V gene. V was trimmed by 4 bases and J by 10 bases, leaving 8 bases between them. CDR3 length equals 10 residues.

This chain connects TRBV30 to TRBJ2-6, with D hard to call. V was shortened by 3 bases and J by 1 base, with 10 bases between the two germline ends. Germline CDR1 is GTSNPN and CDR2 is SVGIG (reference sequence). This CDR3 region has 15 residues. DNA for the CDR3: TGTGCCTGGAGACTTATCCAATCTGGGGCCAACGTCCTGACTTTC. As protein: CAWRLIQSGANVLTF.

This clone appeared a few times. The genes are TRBV9 and TRBJ1-5; TRBD1 matches 8 bases. V was pared by 3 bases and J by 7 bases, with 9 bases of the junction left unmatched. Germline CDR1 SGDLS, CDR2 YYNGEE. The CDR3 has 15 amino acids. The CDR3: CASSAQGAYGQPQHF. As DNA, the CDR3 is TGTGCCAGCAGCGCCCAGGGGGCTTACGGACAGCCCCAGCATTTT.

This sequence joins TRBV13 and TRBJ1-4; D is possibly TRBD1 (6 bases). V was pared by 3 bases and J by 4 bases, with 18 bases between. In germline, CDR1 is PRHDT, CDR2 FYEKMQ (reference sequence). The CDR3 spans 17 residues. CDR3 DNA sequence: TGTGCCAGCAGCTTCCGTCCCATTCAGGGGAATAATGAAAAACTGTTTTTT. As protein: CASSFRPIQGNNEKLFF.

Only a few counts were recorded for this clone. The gene calls are TRBV19 and TRBJ2-5, with D possibly being TRBD2 (5 bases). The CDR3 length is 13 residues. V was pared by 6 bases and J by 5 bases, with 13 bases between. Germline-derived CDR1 and CDR2 are LNHDA and SQIVND (reference sequence). In nucleotides, the CDR3 is TGTGCCAGTAGCAGAACTAGGTGGGAGACCCAGTACTTC. As protein: CASSRTRWETQYF.

The sample holds a few counts of this clone. The chain recombines TRBV7-2 with TRBJ2-7; D may be TRBD1 (5 bases). This CDR3 region has 15 residues. CDR1 is SGHTA, CDR2 FQGNSA, per germline. With 3 bases removed from V and 6 bases from J, the gap between germline ends came to 18 bases. The CDR3 nucleotides read TGTGCCAGCAGCTTGTCTCAGGGTTCGGCCGGCGAGCAGTACTTC. It translates to CASSLSQGSAGEQYF.

There are a few counts of this clone. The sample contains more than one DNA sequence encoding this CDR3. The chain employs TRBV29-1 and TRBJ2-2, with D uncertain. Trimming pared 2 bases from V and 2 bases from J, leaving 9 bases between. The CDR3 extends over 14 amino acids. Germline V gene sequence: CDR1 SQVTM, CDR2 ANQGSEA. CDR3 bases: TGCAGCGTTGAAAAACAATTAAACACCGGGGAGCTGTTTTTT. This translates into CSVEKQLNTGELFF.

This clone was seen a handful of times. The chain uses TRBV28 and TRBJ1-1, with D unclear. The CDR3 loop spans 13 amino acids. Deletions cut 7 bases from V and 4 bases from J, with 13 bases between. Germline-derived CDR1 and CDR2 are MDHEN and SYDVKM. The CDR3 DNA follows: TGTGCCAGCACACCTCAGGCGGGCACTGAAGCTTTCTTT. Translating gives CASTPQAGTEAFF.

In this sample, this clone turned up a few times. The J gene is TRBJ2-3, the V gene TRBV5-1; the D gene is possibly TRBD1 (9 bases). Germline assignment: CDR1 SGHRS and CDR2 YFSETQ. The CDR3 spans 15 residues. V lost 3 bases to trimming and J lost 5 bases, with 16 bases between them. The CDR3 loop is CASSSGGTGRDTQYF. The CDR3 DNA sequence: TGCGCCAGCAGCTCGGGAGGGACAGGGAGAGATACGCAGTATTTT.

This chain joins TRBV5-4 and TRBJ2-7; 7 bases match TRBD2. The junction had 3 bases not matched to a gene; V was cut back by 0 bases and J by 3 bases. The CDR3 is 14 amino acids. Per the germline V gene, CDR1 is SGHNT and CDR2 is YYREEE (reference sequence). The CDR3 sequence is CASSLGLANYEQYF. CDR3 sequence (DNA): TGTGCCAGCAGCTTGGGACTAGCTAACTACGAGCAGTACTTC.

To note about this clone: Distinct nucleotide sequences in the sample also encode this CDR3. The chain links TRBV7-9 to TRBJ1-1; TRBD1 matches 7 bases. CDR1 and CDR2 (germline): SEHNR, FQNEAQ (reference sequence). Losses at the gene ends were 4 bases for V and 3 bases for J; bases not matched to a gene: 2. The CDR3 is made up of 13 amino acids. The CDR3 region has the DNA TGTGCCAGCAGCTCCCAGGGGGACACTGAAGCTTTCTTT. This translates into CASSSQGDTEAFF.

Ten or more counts support this clone. This chain connects TRBV7-2 to TRBJ2-5, with 11 positions matching TRBD2. The CDR3 spans 14 residues. J lost 8 bases, V lost 4 bases, and 6 bases had no gene match. CDR1 SGHTA and CDR2 FQGNSA come from the germline V gene. The chain's CDR3 is CASSYGTSGSTQYF. As DNA, the CDR3 is TGTGCCAGCAGCTACGGGACTAGCGGCAGCACCCAGTACTTC.

This clone was picked up many times. V is TRBV7-9 and J is TRBJ1-3; D possibly corresponds to TRBD1 (6 bases). Trimming shortened V by 6 bases and J by 2 bases, and 11 bases separated the two germline ends. CDR3 size: 14 residues. The germline gives CDR1 SEHNR, CDR2 FQNEAQ (reference sequence). CDR3 sequence (DNA): TGTGCCAGCAGAAGACAGGACACTGGAAACACCATATATTTT. Amino acids: CASRRQDTGNTIYF.

This clone has only a few counts. This chain uses TRBV11-2 with TRBJ2-7; no firm D call. The CDR3 runs 13 residues. CDR1 is SGHAT, CDR2 FQNNGV, per germline. V lost 5 bases and J lost 0, with 8 bases in between. The CDR3 reads CASSPRISYEQYF. Written as DNA, the CDR3 is TGTGCCAGCAGCCCTAGAATCTCCTACGAGCAGTACTTC.

In its sample, this clone was seen a few times. The chain joins TRBV5-4 to TRBJ2-2; TRBD1 agrees at 7 bases. Germline CDR1 reads SGHNT; CDR2 reads YYREEE (reference sequence). The CDR3 is 15 amino acids. The V gene end was trimmed by 5 bases and the J gene end by 1 base; junction bases not matched to a gene: 5. The CDR3: CASRPGQMNTGELFF. CDR3 nucleotide sequence: TGTGCCAGCAGGCCGGGACAGATGAACACCGGGGAGCTGTTTTTT.

The chain uses TRBV7-9 and TRBJ2-5; 7 nucleotides line up with TRBD2. The CDR3 has 13 residues. J was trimmed by 3 bases and V by 7 bases; bases with no gene match: 5. Germline V CDR1 and CDR2: SEHNR, FQNEAQ (reference sequence). CDR3 DNA sequence: TGTGCCAGCACCCAGAGCGGGAAAGAGACCCAGTACTTC. Amino acids: CASTQSGKETQYF.

The V and J genes are TRBV5-1 and TRBJ2-6, with 7 bases identical to TRBD1. CDR3 length equals 16 residues. Germline assignment: CDR1 SGHRS and CDR2 YFSETQ. V lost 2 bases to trimming and J lost 2 bases; unmatched junction nucleotides: 4. CDR3 residues: CASSLTDRAGANVLTF. The CDR3, as DNA: TGCGCCAGCAGCTTAACAGACAGGGCTGGGGCCAACGTCCTGACTTTC.

In this sample, this clone turned up many times. The J gene is TRBJ2-3, the V gene TRBV29-1; TRBD2 aligns across 7 bases. The CDR3 has 14 residues. Germline V CDR1 and CDR2: SQVTM, ANQGSEA. J gave up 3 bases and V 4 bases, and 7 bases lay outside the gene matches. The CDR3 loop reads CSVAPGTTTDTQYF. CDR3 sequence (DNA): TGCAGCGTTGCCCCCGGGACTACTACAGATACGCAGTATTTT.

This sequence joins TRBV5-5 and TRBJ2-3; 10 positions match TRBD2. The length of the CDR3 is 15 residues. Germline V lookup: CDR1 SGHKS, CDR2 YYEKEE (reference sequence). Losses at the gene ends were 4 bases for V and 2 bases for J; bases not matched to a gene: 4. The CDR3 DNA reads as TGTGCCAGCAGCGCACTAGCGGGGATCACAGATACGCAGTATTTT. It yields the protein CASSALAGITDTQYF.

This sequence joins TRBV2 and TRBJ1-2; D call uncertain. The germline V and J ends were trimmed by 6 bases and 1 base, with 12 bases remaining between them. The length of the CDR3 is 14 residues. In germline, CDR1 is SNHLY, CDR2 FYNNEI. CDR3 sequence reads: CASSKVTSNYGYTF. Written as DNA, the CDR3 is TGTGCCAGCAGCAAAGTTACAAGTAACTATGGCTACACCTTC.

This clone showed up just a few times. This sequence joins TRBV7-2 and TRBJ2-4, with 7 bases lining up with TRBD1. Germline V gene data show CDR1 as SGHTA and CDR2 as FQGNSA. V shed 3 bases, J shed 0 bases, and the junction held 2 bases outside the gene matches. The CDR3 has 15 residues. The CDR3 sequence is CASSFGTVAKNIQYF. DNA of the CDR3: TGTGCCAGCAGCTTTGGGACAGTAGCCAAAAACATTCAGTACTTC.

The chain employs TRBV7-3 and TRBJ2-1; 13 bases map to TRBD2. The CDR3 extends over 17 amino acids. Germline CDR1 reads SGHTA; CDR2 reads FQGTGA. The trim removed 4 bases at V and 2 bases at J, leaving 5 bases unmatched. The CDR3 DNA follows: TGTGCCAGCAGCTATCTAGGGACTAGCGGGGCCTACAATGAGCAGTTCTTC. Translating gives CASSYLGTSGAYNEQFF.

Only a few counts were recorded for this clone. The genes are TRBV19 and TRBJ2-7, with 8 bases matching TRBD1. CDR1 is LNHDA and CDR2 is SQIVND in the germline V gene (reference sequence). The CDR3 covers 13 residues. V lost 6 bases to trimming and J lost 3 bases; unmatched junction nucleotides: 4. DNA for the CDR3: TGTGCCAGTAGAGTAACAGGGGGCTACGAGCAGTACTTC. The encoded protein is CASRVTGGYEQYF.

V gene TRBV7-9 combines with J gene TRBJ2-7; 10 bases agree with TRBD2. V shed 5 bases, J shed 6 bases, and the junction held 4 bases outside the gene matches. Looked up from germline, CDR1 is SEHNR and CDR2 is FQNEAQ (reference sequence). There are 13 residues in the CDR3. CDR3 region: CASSPGLAPEQYF. The CDR3 DNA is TGTGCCAGCAGCCCGGGACTAGCGCCCGAGCAGTACTTC.

This clone appeared a few times. The chain has TRBV4-3 and TRBJ2-1; tentatively, D is TRBD2 (5 bases). The CDR3 loop spans 13 amino acids. V lost 3 bases, J lost 7 bases, and 10 bases lay in between. Germline CDR1 and CDR2: LGHNA and YSLEER. The chain's CDR3 is CASSQSWENEQFF. The CDR3 DNA is TGCGCCAGCAGCCAGTCCTGGGAGAATGAGCAGTTCTTC.